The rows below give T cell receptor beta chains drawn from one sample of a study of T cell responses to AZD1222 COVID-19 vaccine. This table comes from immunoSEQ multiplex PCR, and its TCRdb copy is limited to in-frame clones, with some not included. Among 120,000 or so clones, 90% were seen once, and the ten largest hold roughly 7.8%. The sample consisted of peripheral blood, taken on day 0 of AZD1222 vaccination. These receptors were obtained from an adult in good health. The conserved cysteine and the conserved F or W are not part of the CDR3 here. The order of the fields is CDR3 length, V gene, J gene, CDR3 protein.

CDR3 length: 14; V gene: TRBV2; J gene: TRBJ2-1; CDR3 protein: ASTPGLAGIVDEQF
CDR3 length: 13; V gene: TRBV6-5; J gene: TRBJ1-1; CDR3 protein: ASSGPGQVNTEAF
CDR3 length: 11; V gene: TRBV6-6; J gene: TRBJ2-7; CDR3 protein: ASGVMQRGEQY
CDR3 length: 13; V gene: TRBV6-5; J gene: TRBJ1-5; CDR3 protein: ASYQGSGGNQPQH
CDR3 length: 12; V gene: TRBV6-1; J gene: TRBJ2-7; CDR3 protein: ASSESRALDEQY
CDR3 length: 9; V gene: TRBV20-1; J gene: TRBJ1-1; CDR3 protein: SAREWQEAF
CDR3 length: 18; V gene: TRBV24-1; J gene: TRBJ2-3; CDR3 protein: ATSNPTGNLAGAGADTQY
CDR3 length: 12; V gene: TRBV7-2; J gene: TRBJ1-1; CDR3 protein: ASRASAGVTEAF
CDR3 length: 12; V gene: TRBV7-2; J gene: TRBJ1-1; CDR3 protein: ASSLDRRNTEAF
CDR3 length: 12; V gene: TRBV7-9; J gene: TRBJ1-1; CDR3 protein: ASSPEQGFTEAF
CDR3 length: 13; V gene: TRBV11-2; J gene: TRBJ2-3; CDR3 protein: ASSFGTGQADTQY
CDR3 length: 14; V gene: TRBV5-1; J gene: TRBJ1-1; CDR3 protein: ASSHLGTSMNTEAF